This TCR beta chain emerged from a study of breast tumors, draining lymph nodes, adjacent tissues. General study results and limits: The data were judged consistent with most tumor T cells coming from lymph node and expanding in tumor.

Breast cancer patients provided tissue from their axillary draining lymph nodes. This clonotype was recorded at least ten times. Its specificity is unknown. TCRdb re-called the multiplex PCR reads through MiXCR, storing one row per CDR3 protein. The sample carries fewer than 150,000 distinct CDR3 sequences, approximately 22% recorded once. This receptor was identified in a female donor with breast cancer. Some clones in this sample may be carry-over from other donors' samples. The specimen sequenced was axillary lymph node tissue.

In nucleotides, the CDR3 is TGTGCCAGCAGTGGGACTAGCGGGAGTGGGAATGAGCAGTTCTTC. Translated: CASSGTSGSGNEQFF. The rearrangement links TRBV12-3 or TRBV12-4 to TRBJ2-1, with 14 bases that match TRBD2. Unmatched junction bases numbered 4, after V lost 5 bases and J lost 7 bases. The CDR3 spans 15 residues.